This TCR beta chain was sequenced for a study of cytomegalovirus exposure and HLA in healthy donors. V shed 5 bases, J shed 1 base, and the junction held 10 bases outside the gene matches. CDR3 size: 17 residues. The V gene's germline CDR1 is MDHEN and CDR2 SYDVKM. This clone was seen only once. 13 Jbeta primers and 60 Vbeta primers were used for the PCR. Assay used: immunoSEQ multiplex PCR; TCRdb lists only in-frame clones, some missing. The data hold approximately 150,000 clones, with more than 70% observed a single time. The specimen was PBMCs. V gene TRBV28 combines with J gene TRBJ1-1; 10 positions agree with TRBD1. This receptor was identified in a man between 18 and 29 years old in good health and CMV-seropositive. The CDR3 here is CASSPYFGQGGNTEAFF. The CDR3 DNA follows: TGTGCCAGCAGTCCCTACTTTGGACAGGGGGGGAACACTGAAGCTTTCTTT.